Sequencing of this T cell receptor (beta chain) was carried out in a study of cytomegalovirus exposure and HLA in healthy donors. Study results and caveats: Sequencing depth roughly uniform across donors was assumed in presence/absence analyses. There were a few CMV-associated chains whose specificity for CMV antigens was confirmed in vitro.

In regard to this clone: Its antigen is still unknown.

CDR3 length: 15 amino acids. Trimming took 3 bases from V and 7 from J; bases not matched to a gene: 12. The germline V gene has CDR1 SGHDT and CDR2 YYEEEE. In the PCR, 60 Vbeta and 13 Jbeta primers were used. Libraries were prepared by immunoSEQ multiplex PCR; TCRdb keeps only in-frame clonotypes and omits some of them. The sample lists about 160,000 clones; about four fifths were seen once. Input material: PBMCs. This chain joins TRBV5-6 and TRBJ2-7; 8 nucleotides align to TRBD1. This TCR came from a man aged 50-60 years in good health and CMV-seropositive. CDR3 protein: CASSSLQGVLREQYF. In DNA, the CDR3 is TGTGCCAGCAGCTCCCTACAGGGGGTCCTGAGGGAGCAGTACTTC. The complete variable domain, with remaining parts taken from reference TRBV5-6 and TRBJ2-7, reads DAGVTQSPTHLIKTRGQQVTLRCSPKSGHDTVSWYQQALGQGPQFIFQYYEEEERQRGNFPDRFSGHQFPNYSSELNVNALLLGDSALYLCASSSLQGVLREQYFGPGTRLTVT.